This TCR beta chain was captured in a study of T-cell memory formation after mild COVID-19 (dated by TCRdb to the early 2020s). Broadly, across the study: TCR sequence clusters from the two donors were found to be largely donor specific. In two donors, T-cell clones that expanded and contracted after mild COVID-19 were followed by sequencing TCRalpha and TCRbeta repertoires longitudinally. Two young, previously healthy adult volunteers, one female and one male, were included in the cohort.

The run used an Illumina NovaSeq 6000. TCRalpha and TCRbeta cDNA libraries were built by 5'RACE with constant-segment primers, adding sample barcodes and unique molecular identifiers. Trizol reagent was used to extract RNA from every sample. The libraries were amplified in two PCR steps, and the second step added a second sample barcode and Illumina TruSeq adapters. Sequencing of the libraries was done on an Illumina NovaSeq, producing 2 x 150 bp paired-end reads. The authors' pipeline ran thus. Reads were demultiplexed and collapsed into UMI-guided consensus sequences with migec v1.2.7. With mixcr v2.1.11, UMI consensuses were aligned to TRA and TRB V and J templates and assembled into clonotypes. Expanded or contracted clonotypes were those called significant by both edgeR and NoisET, with noise models trained on biological replicates. For edgeR calls, a false discovery rate-adjusted p below 0.01 and a log2 fold-change threshold of 1 were applied. As an exploratory analysis of dynamics, max-normalized trajectories of the 1000 most abundant clonotypes were examined with PCA combined with hierarchical clustering. Separately sequenced CD4+ and CD8+ repertoires were used to assign a CD4 or CD8 phenotype to each responding clone. TCRdb took the public reads, trimmed them with fastp at Q25, ran MiXCR for clone calling and kept in-frame beta chains. Every CDR3 protein is listed once, alongside the most common genes and DNA of its rows. It is TCRdb's table, rather than the study itself, that gives the V and J calls and clone size. Within this sample are about 450,000 distinct CDR3 sequences, with more than 20% of them counted one time only. The leading ten clones occupy around 14% of the sample.

Including cysteine and phenylalanine, the CDR3 has 14 amino acids. CDR3 DNA is the only sequence kept; it has 42 bases, read in frame from the first base. Trimming takes 8 bases from V and 0 bases from J, and the germline ends sit 14 bases apart. Only a few counts were recorded for this clonotype. Its antigen remains undetermined. No base quality values were provided; no much bigger clone lies one nucleotide off. The investigation overall reported the following: Some responding clones were detected in pre-infection memory, suggesting pre-existing cross-reactive memory T cells joined the SARS-CoV-2 response. Contracting CD4+ clones appeared mostly in the CM and EM memory subsets, whereas CD8+ clones were enriched in EMRA. Only a couple of mild cases were covered by the study, and larger cohorts that include severe cases with pre-infection samples were considered necessary. SARS-CoV-2 specificity of the second-wave clones peaking on day 37 was not confirmed. Balanced CD4/CD8 phenotypes were observed for clones contracting from day 15 to 85, whereas a bias towards CD4+ was observed for a second wave of clones expanding from day 15 to 37.

PBMCs were isolated by Ficoll-Paque density gradient centrifugation. The material sequenced was PBMCs or a T cell subset sorted from them (not recorded which). This receptor was obtained from an adult woman who had mild COVID-19 (a few samples of this study predate the infection). The sample titles of this study are shuffled in the database, so cell type and time point are left out; the donor was told from shared clones. This chain is built from TRBV12-3 or TRBV12-4 and TRBJ2-7; the D gene could be TRBD1 or TRBD2, each one agreeing over 5 bases. The CDR3: CASSGIGVSYEQYF. The sequenced DNA: TGTGCCAGCTCCGGGATAGGGGTCTCCTACGAGCAGTACTTC.